This T cell receptor beta chain appears in the sequencing data of a study of cytomegalovirus exposure and HLA in healthy donors. Study-level background: Membership in the Caucasian-associated ancestry cluster was found for around four fifths of a few hundred genotyped donors.

Among the donors, all were healthy bone marrow donors. A word on this clone: Its antigen is still unknown.

General study results and limits: An Asian-associated ancestry cluster reportedly showed fewer N-insertions than the roughly 670-donor mean in a later analysis. A link between a missense DCLRE1C variant and TCR beta V- and J-gene trimming emerged from a later analysis.

Primers: 60 Vbeta forward and 13 Jbeta reverse. Assay: immunoSEQ multiplex PCR; the TCRdb copy retains only in-frame clones and omits some. Here the sample spans over 150,000 clones, 70% to 80% being singletons. This TCR came from a man between 50 and 59 years old in good health and CMV-seropositive. Sequencing used PBMCs.

CDR3 amino acids: CASSSLSGGDSEQYF. CDR3 nucleotides: TGTGCCAGCAGCTCTTTAAGCGGGGGGGATAGCGAGCAGTACTTC. The rearrangement joins TRBV11-2 to TRBJ2-7; TRBD2 matches at 10 bases. Germline V gives CDR1 SGHAT, CDR2 FQNNGV. V shed 4 bases, J shed 6 bases, and the junction held 9 bases outside the gene matches. This CDR3 comprises 15 residues.